The text below deals with one T cell receptor beta chain. Its antigen remains undetermined. No base quality information exists; no much larger clone differs at one position. CDR3 length: 17 amino acids, cysteine to phenylalanine. Left in the record is the CDR3 DNA by itself, 51 bases read in frame from the first base. Per the germline V gene (reference sequence), GTSNPN is the CDR1 and SVGIG is the CDR2. V gives up 4 bases and J gives up 10 bases, and the segment between their germline ends measures 26 bases. TCRbeta CDR3 regions were amplified from genomic DNA using the immunoSEQ Assay, a bias-controlled multiplex PCR. The original pipeline was this. Nucleated cell counts per sample were estimated from amplification of reference gene primers within the assay. To quantify the absolute abundance of each unique TCRbeta CDR3 rearrangement, sequence reads were collapsed and filtered. For each sample, productive Simpson clonality was calculated as the square root of Simpson's diversity index over productive rearrangements. TCRdb took over this immuneACCESS table, retaining in-frame rearrangements with V and J assigned. Such tables are incomplete; in checked studies, under half of the missing clones stem from an unresolved V gene, and the remainder is unexplained. That table gives V, J and clone size, and the DNA gave D and trimming. For this sample the table gives 150,000 to 200,000 clones, of which approximately 90% were detected only once. The ten top clones hold roughly 21% of the sample.

These data are taken from a study of blood T cell repertoires in COVID-19 (dated by TCRdb to 2020 to 2022). As for the study more broadly: Samples from collaborators originated in the United States, Italy and Spain and spanned both the acute and convalescent phases of COVID-19. The material from the prospective study consisted of cDNA or gDNA derived from T cells, B-cell-depleted T cells, or PBMCs. Subjects who had been exposed to COVID-19, were actively infected with it, or had recovered from it provided the deeply sampled blood TCRbeta repertoires that made up the dataset. The repertoires were released in a freely available public database meant as a resource for research on the immune response to SARS-CoV-2. The samples were drawn from two sources: the first 160 participants of the ongoing ImmuneRACE study, and 1,200 or so subjects contributed by 6 global collaborators. Sample metadata almost always included a de-identified subject ID, COVID-19 status, age in years and sex. Where available, HLA class I and class II types were taken from metadata supplied by the sample provider and were not determined by assay-based typing.

Each collaborating institution followed its own protocols to collect whole blood in K2EDTA tubes. For TCRbeta analysis, collaborator samples were shipped as frozen whole blood, as isolated PBMCs, or as DNA extracted from either sample type. Study-wide conclusions, independent of this receptor: The amount of clinical and demographic metadata varied by source and participant and was provided uncurated.

This receptor chain uses TRBV30 and TRBJ1-6; perhaps TRBD1 is the D gene, with 5 bases matching. Material for sequencing was peripheral blood. The source is a man aged 60-69 years with active or convalescent COVID-19. The base sequence is TGTGCCTGGACCACTTACACCCACCAGGGATCGAGATCACCCCTCCACTTT. Translated, this is CAWTTYTHQGSRSPLHF.